Listed below are T cell receptor beta chains from one sample, sequenced in a study of neurological immune-mediated disorders. TCRdb reprocessed the 5' RACE reads with MiXCR, giving one entry per CDR3 protein. The data contain some 50,000 distinct CDR3 sequences, about 2% of them singletons. The sequenced material came from PBMCs. The receptor source for this set is a woman aged 40 to 50 with multiple sclerosis. CDR3s include the opening cysteine and the closing phenylalanine or tryptophan. D genes are given only for firm matches. The size entry gives how often the clone was seen (once, few, many) or a class if it is expanded.

cdr3_aa cdr3_nt d_call j_call clone_size v_call
CSASKQSGMNTEAFF TGCAGTGCTAGTAAGCAATCGGGGATGAACACTGAAGCTTTCTTT - TRBJ1-1 many TRBV20-1
CASSASGGYQPQHF TGTGCCAGCAGCGCATCAGGGGGCTATCAGCCCCAGCATTTT TRBD1 TRBJ1-5 many TRBV7-9
CSAPSVQGAISQPQHF TGCAGTGCTCCAAGTGTACAGGGGGCAATCTCTCAGCCCCAGCATTTT TRBD1 TRBJ1-5 many TRBV20-1
CASRKGSYNEQFF TGCGCCAGCAGGAAGGGTTCCTACAATGAGCAGTTCTTC - TRBJ2-1 many TRBV5-1
CSARDLAGGPYNEQFF TGCAGTGCTAGAGACCTAGCGGGGGGTCCCTACAATGAGCAGTTCTTC TRBD2 TRBJ2-1 many TRBV20-1
CASSSAGVSYNEQFF TGTGCCAGCAGTTCTGCGGGCGTCTCCTACAATGAGCAGTTCTTC - TRBJ2-1 many TRBV6-2/TRBV6-3
CASSLATTDTQYF TGTGCCAGCAGCTTAGCGACCACAGATACGCAGTATTTT - TRBJ2-3 many TRBV7-2
CASSFRDRATRGYTF TGTGCCAGCAGCTTCCGGGATAGGGCAACTAGGGGCTACACCTTC - TRBJ1-2 many TRBV7-8
CATSNGPYTGELFF TGTGCCACCAGCAATGGGCCCTACACCGGGGAGCTGTTTTTT - TRBJ2-2 many TRBV15
CSASTPPSYNEQFF TGCAGTGCTAGCACCCCTCCCAGCTACAATGAGCAGTTCTTC - TRBJ2-1 many TRBV20-1
CSASAGGSYEQYF TGCAGTGCTTCGGCGGGGGGATCCTACGAGCAGTACTTC TRBD2 TRBJ2-7 many TRBV20-1
CASTSERGAGETQYF TGCGCCAGCACGAGTGAGCGGGGGGCGGGTGAGACCCAGTACTTC TRBD2 TRBJ2-5 many TRBV10-2
CSARLAGFTDTQYF TGCAGTGCACGACTAGCGGGGTTCACAGATACGCAGTATTTT TRBD2 TRBJ2-3 many TRBV20-1
CASSYGTRFGTEAFF TGTGCCAGCAGTTACGGGACCCGTTTTGGCACTGAAGCTTTCTTT - TRBJ1-1 many TRBV6-5